This is a list of T cell receptor beta chains from one sample in a study of blood T cell repertoires in COVID-19. Data came from immunoSEQ multiplex PCR; TCRdb stores just in-frame clones and leaves some out. In the table there are 310,000 or so clones, 80% to 90% of which are singletons. Sequenced sample: peripheral blood. The receptors derive from a man younger than 35 who had recovered from COVID-19. Each CDR3 is given with its conserved first and last residue. A D gene is named only where the DNA matches it firmly. Part of the rows lack a size; the others show once, few, many or a class for expanded clones.

size,D,J,V,DNA,CDR3
-,TRBD1,TRBJ1-1,TRBV3-1/TRBV3-2,TGTGCCAGCAGCCGCCCGGGACAGTTGAACACTGAAGCTTTCTTT,CASSRPGQLNTEAFF
-,TRBD1,TRBJ1-1,TRBV5-1,TGCGCCAGCAGCTTGGGACAGGGGCTAATGAACACTGAAGCTTTCTTT,CASSLGQGLMNTEAFF
-,-,TRBJ1-1,TRBV19,TGTGCCAGTAGTACGGGGACATCGGCCCCTGAAGCTTTCTTT,CASSTGTSAPEAFF
-,TRBD2,TRBJ2-7,TRBV4-3,TGCGCCAGCAGCCCGGGACTAGCGGGGGGCCGCAGCTCCTACGAGCAGTACTTC,CASSPGLAGGRSSYEQYF
-,-,TRBJ1-5,TRBV18,TGTGCCAGCTCCACCCAAGGGGTCAACAATCAGCCCCAGCATTTT,CASSTQGVNNQPQHF
few,TRBD1,TRBJ1-4,TRBV11-1,TGTGCCAGCAGCCTCGGGACAGCTAATAATGAAAAACTGTTTTTT,CASSLGTANNEKLFF
-,-,TRBJ1-1,TRBV6-1,TGTGCCAGCAGTGAAGCGCCAGGGCCTTACAAAGCTTTCTTT,CASSEAPGPYKAFF
-,-,TRBJ2-7,TRBV18,TGTGCCAGCTCACCACAGGGGTATGGCGACGAGCAGTACTTC,CASSPQGYGDEQYF
-,-,TRBJ2-3,TRBV7-9,TGTGCCAGCAGCTTAAGACTAGGGGCAGATACGCAGTATTTT,CASSLRLGADTQYF
once,TRBD1,TRBJ1-1,TRBV5-1,TGCGCCAGCAGCTTGTTTGGGACAGGGGGCACTGAAGCTTTCTTT,CASSLFGTGGTEAFF
-,TRBD1,TRBJ1-6,TRBV11-2,TGTGCCAGCAGCATGGAGACAGGGGGCGCGGGGGCCGACAATTCACCCCTCCACTTT,CASSMETGGAGADNSPLHF